Listed below are T cell receptor beta chains from one sample, sequenced in a study of beta chain features in type 1 diabetes. Produced via immunoSEQ multiplex PCR; TCRdb's table is partial and in-frame only. The sample yields under 50,000 clones, approximately 72% seen once. The specimen sequenced was Tregs from blood. These receptors all stem from a woman between 18 and 29 years old with type 1 diabetes. Both conserved end residues are part of each CDR3. D genes are given only for firm matches. Not all rows give a size; the values are once, few, many and, for expanded clones, a class.

V: TRBV5-1; D: NA; J: TRBJ1-6; size: NA; CDR3: CASSLANPNSPLHF; DNA: TGCGCCAGCAGCTTGGCTAATCCTAATTCACCCCTCCACTTT
V: TRBV9; D: TRBD1; J: TRBJ1-5; size: NA; CDR3: CASSPGQGNRQPQHF; DNA: TGTGCCAGCAGCCCCGGACAGGGAAATCGTCAGCCCCAGCATTTT
V: TRBV7-2; D: NA; J: TRBJ2-3; size: few; CDR3: CASSPGGAADTQYF; DNA: TGTGCCAGCAGCCCCGGTGGGGCGGCAGATACGCAGTATTTT
V: TRBV5-1; D: TRBD2; J: TRBJ2-6; size: NA; CDR3: CASSPRLAGLLGANVLTF; DNA: TGCGCCAGCAGCCCGCGTCTAGCGGGCCTACTCGGGGCCAACGTCCTGACTTTC
V: TRBV7-2; D: NA; J: TRBJ2-2; size: NA; CDR3: CASSLVGDGSFGELFF; DNA: TGTGCCAGCAGCTTAGTAGGGGACGGGAGTTTCGGGGAGCTGTTTTTT
V: TRBV28; D: NA; J: TRBJ2-7; size: NA; CDR3: CASKGQGTLEQYF; DNA: TGTGCCAGCAAAGGGCAGGGAACTCTCGAGCAGTACTTC
V: TRBV2; D: TRBD2; J: TRBJ2-2; size: NA; CDR3: CASQWREGTGELFF; DNA: TGTGCCAGTCAATGGCGGGAGGGCACCGGGGAGCTGTTTTTT
V: TRBV5-1; D: NA; J: TRBJ2-7; size: NA; CDR3: CASSLFPGKYEQYF; DNA: TGCGCCAGCAGCTTGTTCCCAGGGAAATACGAGCAGTACTTC
V: TRBV19; D: TRBD1; J: TRBJ1-5; size: NA; CDR3: CASSPRTGVLHQPQHF; DNA: TGTGCCAGTAGCCCTCGGACAGGGGTTTTGCATCAGCCCCAGCATTTT
V: TRBV6-1; D: TRBD2; J: TRBJ2-7; size: NA; CDR3: CASSEVFGGAREQYF; DNA: TGTGCCAGCAGTGAAGTGTTCGGGGGGGCCCGCGAGCAGTACTTC
V: TRBV5-4; D: TRBD1; J: TRBJ2-2; size: NA; CDR3: CASSSGTGGPTGELFF; DNA: TGTGCCAGCAGCTCCGGGACAGGGGGCCCCACCGGGGAGCTGTTTTTT
V: TRBV4-2; D: TRBD1; J: TRBJ2-3; size: NA; CDR3: CASSQGTGATSTDTQYF; DNA: TGTGCCAGCAGCCAGGGGACAGGGGCGACTAGCACAGATACGCAGTATTTT
V: TRBV18; D: NA; J: TRBJ2-5; size: NA; CDR3: CASSPTQVQETQYF; DNA: TGTGCCAGCTCCCCGACACAGGTACAAGAGACCCAGTACTTC
V: TRBV28; D: NA; J: TRBJ1-2; size: NA; CDR3: CASRIAGAYGGYTF; DNA: TGTGCCAGCAGGATAGCGGGAGCCTATGGTGGCTACACCTTC
V: TRBV18; D: NA; J: TRBJ1-1; size: once; CDR3: CASSPGQNTEAFF; DNA: TGTGCCAGCTCACCTGGACAGAACACTGAAGCTTTCTTT
V: TRBV19; D: TRBD1; J: TRBJ1-2; size: NA; CDR3: CASSTRQGSPSYGYTF; DNA: TGTGCCAGTAGTACCAGACAGGGATCCCCCTCTTACGGCTACACCTTC
V: TRBV20-1; D: NA; J: TRBJ2-7; size: few; CDR3: CSARGAYEQYF; DNA: TGCAGTGCCAGGGGGGCCTACGAGCAGTACTTC
V: TRBV7-9; D: NA; J: TRBJ2-1; size: NA; CDR3: CASSSFWSSYNEQFF; DNA: TGTGCCAGCAGCTCCTTTTGGAGCTCCTACAATGAGCAGTTCTTC
V: TRBV18; D: NA; J: TRBJ2-3; size: NA; CDR3: CASSPDYLSTDTQYF; DNA: TGTGCCAGCTCCCCGGACTATCTAAGCACAGATACGCAGTATTTT
V: TRBV7-3; D: TRBD2; J: TRBJ2-1; size: NA; CDR3: CASSPPGLAGGGEQFF; DNA: TGTGCCAGCAGCCCTCCGGGACTAGCGGGAGGGGGTGAGCAGTTCTTC
V: TRBV18; D: NA; J: TRBJ2-2; size: NA; CDR3: CASSPLGGTGELFF; DNA: TGTGCCAGCTCACCCCTTGGCGGTACCGGGGAGCTGTTTTTT
V: TRBV5-4; D: TRBD2; J: TRBJ2-5; size: NA; CDR3: CASSPAGGSQETQYF; DNA: TGTGCCAGCAGCCCCGCGGGGGGGTCACAAGAGACCCAGTACTTC
V: TRBV28; D: TRBD1; J: TRBJ1-6; size: few; CDR3: CASSLETGTPIPHF; DNA: TGTGCCAGCAGTTTAGAGACAGGGACCCCTATCCCCCACTTT
V: TRBV19; D: NA; J: TRBJ1-2; size: NA; CDR3: CASSIPTRGFGYTF; DNA: TGTGCCAGTAGTATCCCAACACGGGGATTTGGCTACACCTTC
V: TRBV5-4; D: NA; J: TRBJ2-2; size: few; CDR3: CASSGTVGELFF; DNA: TGTGCCAGCAGCGGGACTGTCGGGGAGCTGTTTTTT
V: TRBV19; D: TRBD1; J: TRBJ1-1; size: NA; CDR3: CASSIPTGVGTEAFF; DNA: TGTGCCAGTAGTATACCGACAGGGGTGGGCACTGAAGCTTTCTTT
V: TRBV19; D: TRBD1; J: TRBJ1-2; size: few; CDR3: CASRSGQGTPYGYTF; DNA: TGTGCCAGTAGGTCGGGACAGGGGACACCCTATGGCTACACCTTC
V: TRBV7-8; D: NA; J: TRBJ2-6; size: NA; CDR3: CASSLLRGGSYSGANVLTF; DNA: TGTGCCAGCAGCTTACTCCGGGGAGGTTCCTATTCTGGGGCCAACGTCCTGACTTTC
V: TRBV5-1; D: NA; J: TRBJ1-2; size: once; CDR3: CASRRDSYGYTF; DNA: TGCGCCAGCAGACGGGACTCCTATGGCTACACCTTC